These 22 T cell receptor beta chains were sequenced from one sample in a study of resident and recirculating memory T cells in vitiligo. The method was immunoSEQ multiplex PCR; TCRdb's version includes in-frame clones alone and lacks a portion of them. The sample lists 35,000 to 45,000 clones, about nine tenths occurring once. Sequenced material: blood. All receptors derive from a male donor with vitiligo.

The rearrangement uses TRBV6-4 and TRBJ1-1, with 7 bases identical to TRBD1. This CDR3 contains 14 residues. Germline V gene lookup returns CDR1 MRHNA and CDR2 SNTAGT. V was clipped by 6 bases and J by 1 base; unmatched bases: 5. The CDR3, as DNA: TGTGCCAGCAGCGCCGGGACAGCGAACACTGAAGCTTTCTTT. Amino acid sequence: CASSAGTANTEAFF.

The J gene is TRBJ1-4, the V gene TRBV7-9; TRBD1 aligns across 8 bases. The CDR3 has 18 residues. Germline CDR1 and CDR2: SEHNR and FQNEAQ (reference sequence). Losses at the gene ends were 2 bases for V and 8 bases for J; bases not matched to a gene: 16. The CDR3 DNA sequence: TGTGCCAGCAGCTTACCAGGGGGCGCGGCAATGGCCAACGAAAAACTGTTTTTT. Its protein product is CASSLPGGAAMANEKLFF.

The chain combines TRBV28 with TRBJ2-1; TRBD2 aligns across 7 bases. This CDR3 region has 15 residues. Germline V lookup: CDR1 MDHEN, CDR2 SYDVKM. With 3 bases clipped from V and 3 bases from J, the junction kept 5 bases outside the gene matches. CDR3: CASSFKRGYYNEQFF. The CDR3 bases are TGTGCCAGCAGTTTCAAGCGGGGTTACTACAATGAGCAGTTCTTC. The full variable domain, completed using reference TRBV28 and TRBJ2-1, is DVKVTQSSRYLVKRTGEKVFLECVQDMDHENMFWYRQDPGLGLRLIYFSYDVKMKEKGDIPEGYSVSREKKERFSLILESASTNQTSMYLCASSFKRGYYNEQFFGPGTRLTVL.

This rearrangement joins TRBV11-2 to TRBJ1-2; D is unresolved. The germline gives CDR1 SGHAT, CDR2 FQNNGV. This CDR3 is built from 13 residues. Deletions cut 4 bases from V and 4 bases from J, with 10 bases between. CDR3 coding DNA: TGTGCCAGCAGCTCGGGAGGGAGCTATGGCTACACCTTC. Translated: CASSSGGSYGYTF.

The sample holds one count of this clone. J is TRBJ2-6 and V is TRBV30, with a weak D call TRBD1 (5 bases). This CDR3 has 16 residues. Germline V gives CDR1 GTSNPN, CDR2 SVGIG (reference sequence). Between the trimmed V and J ends, which lost 5 bases and 5 bases, there was a span of 19 bases. This CDR3 is CAWGKSGASRANVLTF. Here the CDR3 DNA reads TGTGCCTGGGGTAAGAGTGGGGCCTCGAGGGCCAACGTCCTGACTTTC.

The CDR3 sequence is CASTPGTGVLNTEAFF. The DNA for the CDR3 is TGTGCCAGCACCCCCGGGACAGGGGTGTTGAACACTGAAGCTTTCTTT. V gene TRBV7-3 combines with J gene TRBJ1-1; 10 bases agree with TRBD1. The CDR3 covers 16 residues. Germline V CDR1 and CDR2: SGHTA, FQGTGA. The J segment lost 0 bases and the V segment lost 7 bases, leaving 8 bases of the junction unmatched.

The chain employs TRBV15 and TRBJ1-4, with 8 bases that match TRBD1. Looked up from germline, CDR1 is LNHNV and CDR2 is YYDKDF (reference sequence). This CDR3 region has 12 residues. The junction had 5 bases not matched to a gene; V was cut back by 11 bases and J by 6 bases. Here the CDR3 DNA reads TGTGCCGCCTCGACAGGGGATGAAAAACTGTTTTTT. As protein: CAASTGDEKLFF.

The chain links TRBV4-3 to TRBJ2-3; 7 bases are shared with TRBD2. The CDR3 covers 16 residues. Germline CDR1 is LGHNA and CDR2 is YSLEER. J was trimmed by 8 bases and V by 3 bases; bases with no gene match: 14. For the CDR3, the DNA is TGCGCCAGCAGCCATGTCGGGGCGGGAGCATGGGGTACGCAGTATTTT. This encodes CASSHVGAGAWGTQYF.

The chain uses TRBV6-1 and TRBJ1-2, with D possibly matching TRBD1 (5 bases). CDR1 MNHNS and CDR2 SASEGT come from the germline V gene. V lost 10 bases and J 6 bases, leaving 15 bases between the germline ends. This CDR3 has 12 residues. This chain's CDR3 is CATSRGEDGYTF. The CDR3 DNA sequence: TGTGCCACCTCCCGGGGGGAAGATGGCTACACCTTC.

The chain has TRBV6-5 and TRBJ2-3, with 11 bases that match TRBD1. The CDR3 has 15 residues. The V gene end was trimmed by 7 bases and the J gene end by 5 bases; junction bases not matched to a gene: 8. From germline, CDR1 is MNHEY and CDR2 SVGAGI. CDR3 nucleotides: TGTGCCAGCACTCAGGGACAGGGGGGAAGAGATACGCAGTATTTT. This encodes CASTQGQGGRDTQYF.

The rearrangement uses TRBV10-3 and TRBJ1-4; TRBD1 aligns across 10 bases. Trimming at V came to 11 bases and at J to 6 bases, leaving 9 bases not matched to a gene. Germline lookup yields CDR1 ENHRY and CDR2 SYGVKD. This CDR3 comprises 14 residues. The CDR3 DNA sequence: TGTGCCCTCAAACCCGGGACAGGGGATGAAAAACTGTTTTTT. This codes for CALKPGTGDEKLFF.

The V gene is TRBV5-4, the J gene TRBJ2-4, with 7 bases aligning to TRBD1. J was trimmed by 6 bases and V by 4 bases; bases with no gene match: 10. Germline-derived CDR1 and CDR2 are SGHNT and YYREEE (reference sequence). This CDR3 is built from 15 residues. CDR3 loop: CASSPNLGTANIQYF. The CDR3 DNA sequence: TGTGCCAGCAGCCCGAACCTCGGGACAGCAAACATTCAGTACTTC. The entire variable domain, with the rest obtained from reference TRBV5-4 and TRBJ2-4, is as follows: ETGVTQSPTHLIKTRGQQVTLRCSSQSGHNTVSWYQQALGQGPQFIFQYYREEENGRGNFPPRFSGLQFPNYSSELNVNALELDDSALYLCASSPNLGTANIQYFGAGTRLSVL.

The V call is TRBV2, the J call TRBJ2-5, with 10 bases fitting TRBD2. V shed 2 bases, J shed 5 bases, and the junction held 8 bases outside the gene matches. Looked up from germline, CDR1 is SNHLY and CDR2 is FYNNEI. There are 16 residues in the CDR3. The CDR3, as DNA: TGTGCCAGCAGTGAATTTGAGCGGGGGGGAGGGGAGACCCAGTACTTC. Its translation is CASSEFERGGGETQYF.

This chain joins TRBV29-1 and TRBJ2-1; TRBD1 agrees at 7 bases. The CDR3 runs to 15 residues. The ends lost 3 bases at V and 0 bases at J; junction bases unmatched: 5. Germline-derived CDR1 and CDR2 are SQVTM and ANQGSEA. The CDR3 DNA sequence: TGCAGCGTTGAGTTTGCAGGGGGCTCCTACAATGAGCAGTTCTTC. This translates into CSVEFAGGSYNEQFF.

This chain connects TRBV2 to TRBJ2-1, with TRBD2 as a possible D gene (6 bases). The CDR3 contains 13 residues. Trimming took off 8 bases at V and 7 bases at J, with 15 bases between the two ends. Germline V gives CDR1 SNHLY, CDR2 FYNNEI. The CDR3 sequence is CASSGTHGNEQFF. CDR3 coding DNA: TGTGCCAGCTCCGGGACTCACGGGAATGAGCAGTTCTTC.

V and J are TRBV9 and TRBJ2-3; 7 nucleotides align to TRBD1. Trimming removed 3 bases from V and 5 bases from J; junction bases left unmatched: 12. Germline assignment: CDR1 SGDLS and CDR2 YYNGEE. The CDR3 covers 16 residues. This chain's CDR3 is CASSGLGGEWVDTQYF. DNA of the CDR3: TGTGCCAGCAGCGGATTAGGGGGCGAGTGGGTAGATACGCAGTATTTT.

The chain recombines TRBV4-1 with TRBJ1-6; 9 bases match TRBD1. The CDR3 consists of 16 residues. CDR1 is MGHRA and CDR2 is YSYEKL in the germline V gene. The J segment lost 8 bases and the V segment lost 4 bases, leaving 9 bases of the junction unmatched. The CDR3 nucleotides read TGCGCCAGCAGCCCCGATCCGGGACAGGGTTATTCACCCCTCCACTTT. As protein: CASSPDPGQGYSPLHF.

The chain has TRBV30 and TRBJ1-1; D is unclear. Germline CDR1 and CDR2: GTSNPN and SVGIG (reference sequence). The CDR3 extends over 14 amino acids. Trimming stripped 0 bases from V and 1 base from J, with 9 bases between. CDR3 region: CAWSVSQKNTEAFF. The CDR3 DNA is TGTGCCTGGAGTGTAAGTCAGAAGAACACTGAAGCTTTCTTT.

The V gene is TRBV20-1, the J gene TRBJ1-4, with a tentative D call TRBD1 (6 bases). Between the trimmed V and J ends, which lost 6 bases and 8 bases, there was a span of 10 bases. The length of the CDR3 is 11 residues. Germline V lookup: CDR1 DFQATT, CDR2 SNEGSKA (reference sequence). The CDR3 DNA follows: TGCAGTGCGGGGGGGGCGGAAAAACTGTTTTTT. As protein: CSAGGAEKLFF.

The chain couples TRBV7-2 to TRBJ2-7; the match to TRBD1 covers 7 bases. Looked up from germline, CDR1 is SGHTA and CDR2 is FQGNSA. The CDR3 runs 13 residues. Trimming at V came to 5 bases and at J to 2 bases, leaving 3 bases not matched to a gene. This CDR3 is CASSIGTAYEQYF. As DNA, the CDR3 is TGTGCCAGCAGCATTGGGACAGCCTACGAGCAGTACTTC.

In this sample, this clone turned up once. The rearrangement joins TRBV2 to TRBJ2-7; D is unresolved. V lost 4 bases, J lost 1 base, and 8 bases lay in between. This CDR3 region has 13 residues. Per germline, CDR1 SNHLY and CDR2 FYNNEI. The CDR3 loop reads CASSGAGSYEQYF. DNA for the CDR3: TGTGCCAGCAGTGGGGCAGGATCCTACGAGCAGTACTTC.

The chain combines TRBV27 with TRBJ1-5; D perhaps matches TRBD1 (6 bases). The germline gives CDR1 MNHEY, CDR2 SMNVEV (reference sequence). Trimming pared 5 bases from V and 10 bases from J, leaving 18 bases between. The CDR3 is 14 residues long. For the CDR3, the DNA is TGTGCCAGCAGTCCCCAGGGGCGGATGGGACCCCAGCATTTT. This translates into CASSPQGRMGPQHF.